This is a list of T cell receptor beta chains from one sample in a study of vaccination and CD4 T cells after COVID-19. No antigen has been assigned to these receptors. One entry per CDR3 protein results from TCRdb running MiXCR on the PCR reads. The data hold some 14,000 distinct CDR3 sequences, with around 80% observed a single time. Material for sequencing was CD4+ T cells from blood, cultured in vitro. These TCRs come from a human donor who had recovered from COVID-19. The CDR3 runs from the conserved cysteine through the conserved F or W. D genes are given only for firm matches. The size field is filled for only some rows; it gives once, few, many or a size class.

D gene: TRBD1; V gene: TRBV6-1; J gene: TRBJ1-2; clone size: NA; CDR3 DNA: TGTGCCAGCAGCCCGACAGGGGCTTATTACACCTTC; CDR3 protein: CASSPTGAYYTF
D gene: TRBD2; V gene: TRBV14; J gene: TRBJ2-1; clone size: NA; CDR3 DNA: TGTGCCAGCAGCCTGGGACTAGCGGGCCCCGGCTCCTACAATGAGCAGTTCTTC; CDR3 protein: CASSLGLAGPGSYNEQFF
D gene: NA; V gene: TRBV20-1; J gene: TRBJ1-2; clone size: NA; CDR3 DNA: TGCAGTGCTGTCCGCCCGGGCATGGGGGGTGGCTACACCTTC; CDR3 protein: CSAVRPGMGGGYTF
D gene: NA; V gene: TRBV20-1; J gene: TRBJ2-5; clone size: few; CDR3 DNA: TGCAGTGCCCAAGGGGACACTGGGGGGTACCAAGAGACCCAGTACTTC; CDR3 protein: CSAQGDTGGYQETQYF
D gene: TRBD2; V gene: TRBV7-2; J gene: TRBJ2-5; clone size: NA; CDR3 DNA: TGTGCCAGCAGCACAATGGGGGGGGAGACCCAGTACTTC; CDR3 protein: CASSTMGGETQYF
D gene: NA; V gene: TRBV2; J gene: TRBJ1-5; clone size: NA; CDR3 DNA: TGTGCCAGCACCTCTAACGAGATTATTAGCAATCAGCCCCAGCATTTT; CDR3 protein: CASTSNEIISNQPQHF
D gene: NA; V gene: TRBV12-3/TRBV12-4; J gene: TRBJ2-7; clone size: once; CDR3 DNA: TGTGCCAGCAGCTCTCGGGGCCCCCGCGAGGGGCAGTACTTC; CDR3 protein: CASSSRGPREGQYF
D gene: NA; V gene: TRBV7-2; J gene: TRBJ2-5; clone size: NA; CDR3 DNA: TGTGCCAGCAGCTCCGCGTTGGGAATGGGTTGGGAGACCCAGTACTTC; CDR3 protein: CASSSALGMGWETQYF
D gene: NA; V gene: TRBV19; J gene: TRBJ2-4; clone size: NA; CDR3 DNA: TGTGCCAGTAGTCGGGGAGCGGGCACCAAAAACATTCAGTACTTC; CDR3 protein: CASSRGAGTKNIQYF
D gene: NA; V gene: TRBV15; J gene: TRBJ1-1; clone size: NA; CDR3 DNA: TGTACCACCACGGGGGTGGGAAACACTGAAGCTTTCTTT; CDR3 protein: CTTTGVGNTEAFF